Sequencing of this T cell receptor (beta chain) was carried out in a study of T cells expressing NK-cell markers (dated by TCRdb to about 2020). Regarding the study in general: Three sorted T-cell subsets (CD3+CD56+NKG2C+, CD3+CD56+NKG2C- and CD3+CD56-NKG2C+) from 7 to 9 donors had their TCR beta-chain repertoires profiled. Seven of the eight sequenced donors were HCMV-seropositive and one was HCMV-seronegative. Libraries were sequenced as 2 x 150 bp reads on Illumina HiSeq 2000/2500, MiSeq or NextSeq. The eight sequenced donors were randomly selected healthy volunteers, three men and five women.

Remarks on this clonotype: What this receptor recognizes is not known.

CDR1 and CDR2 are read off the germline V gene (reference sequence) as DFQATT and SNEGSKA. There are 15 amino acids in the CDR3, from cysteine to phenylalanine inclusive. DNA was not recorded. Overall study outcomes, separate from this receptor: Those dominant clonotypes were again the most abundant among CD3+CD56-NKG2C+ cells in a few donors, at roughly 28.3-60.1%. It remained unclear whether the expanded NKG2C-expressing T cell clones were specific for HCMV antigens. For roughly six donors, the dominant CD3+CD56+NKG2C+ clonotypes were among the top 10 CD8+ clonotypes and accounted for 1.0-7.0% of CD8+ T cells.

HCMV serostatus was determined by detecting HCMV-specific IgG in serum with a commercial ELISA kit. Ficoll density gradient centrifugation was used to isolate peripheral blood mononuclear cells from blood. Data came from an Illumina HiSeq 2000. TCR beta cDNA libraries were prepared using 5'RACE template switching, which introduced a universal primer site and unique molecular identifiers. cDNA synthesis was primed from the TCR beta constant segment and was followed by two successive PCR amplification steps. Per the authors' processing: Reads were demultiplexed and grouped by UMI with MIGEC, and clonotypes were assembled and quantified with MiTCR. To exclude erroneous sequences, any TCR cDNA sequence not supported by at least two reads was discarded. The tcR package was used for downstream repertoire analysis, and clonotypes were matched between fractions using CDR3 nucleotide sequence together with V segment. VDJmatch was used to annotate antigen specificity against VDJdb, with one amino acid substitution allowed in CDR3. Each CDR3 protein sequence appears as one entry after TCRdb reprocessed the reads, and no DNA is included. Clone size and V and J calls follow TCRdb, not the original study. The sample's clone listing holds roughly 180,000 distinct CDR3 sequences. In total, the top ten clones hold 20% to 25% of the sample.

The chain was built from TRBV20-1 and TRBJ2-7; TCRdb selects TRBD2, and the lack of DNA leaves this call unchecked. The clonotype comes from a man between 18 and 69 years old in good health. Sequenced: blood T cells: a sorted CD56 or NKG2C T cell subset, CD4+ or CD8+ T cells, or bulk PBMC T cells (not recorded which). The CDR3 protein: CSARDPGTSLNEQYF.